Listed below are T cell receptor beta chains from one sample, sequenced in a study of T cells in Graves' hyperthyroidism and ophthalmopathy. In TCRdb, the multiplex PCR reads were re-called with MiXCR into one record per CDR3 protein. Of 490,000 or so distinct CDR3 sequences in the sample, roughly 23% were seen once. Sequencing was done on a sample of blood. The source is a woman aged 70-85 years with Graves' ophthalmopathy. Both conserved end residues are part of each CDR3. Each record gives: clone size, V gene, J gene, D gene, CDR3 DNA, CDR3 protein. A D gene is named only where the DNA matches it firmly. Where a row states a size, it is once, few, many or the class of an expanded clone; other rows omit it.

few	TRBV4-1	TRBJ1-1	-	TGCGCCAGCAGCCAGTTTGGGGGGCCTAACACTGAAGCTTTCTTT	CASSQFGGPNTEAFF
many	TRBV6-1	TRBJ2-7	-	TGTGCCAGCACTCCCCAGGGGCCCAAAGGGGCTGGGGAGCAGTACTTC	CASTPQGPKGAGEQYF
-	TRBV20-1	TRBJ1-6	-	TGCAGTGCTATCTCGGGAGCCCACAGTTTGAGGGATTCACCCCTCCACTTT	CSAISGAHSLRDSPLHF
few	TRBV5-1	TRBJ2-5	-	TGCGCCAGCAGCTTAAGTACGGGAGTTGGAGAGACCCAGTACTTC	CASSLSTGVGETQYF
many	TRBV28	TRBJ1-1	-	TGTGCCAGCAGTTTATACAAGGACTCGAACACTGAAGCTTTCTTT	CASSLYKDSNTEAFF
many	TRBV12-3/TRBV12-4	TRBJ2-1	-	TGTGCCACAGGGCGGCTAGCCTCCGATGAGCAGTTCTTC	CATGRLASDEQFF
many	TRBV6-1	TRBJ2-7	-	TGTGCCAGCAGTGGACGGCCTTTACCCTACGAGCAGTACTTC	CASSGRPLPYEQYF
many	TRBV3-1	TRBJ1-1	TRBD1	TGTGCCAGCAGCCAAGACGGACAGGGGGCCACTGAAGCTTTCTTT	CASSQDGQGATEAFF
-	TRBV20-1	TRBJ2-2	-	TGCAGTGCTTCCCTGGGGAGCGACACCGGGGAGCTGTTTTTT	CSASLGSDTGELFF
few	TRBV10-1	TRBJ1-3	-	TGCGCCAGCAGTGATTCAGGGGCGTCTGGAAACACCATATATTTT	CASSDSGASGNTIYF
-	TRBV30	TRBJ1-1	TRBD1	TGTGCCTGGGAGGGCCCAAGTAGACAGGGCGGCACTGAAGCTTTCTTT	CAWEGPSRQGGTEAFF
few	TRBV19	TRBJ2-1	-	TGTGCCAGTAGTAGGATTAGGTATGATGAGCAGTTCTTC	CASSRIRYDEQFF
-	TRBV30	TRBJ1-3	-	TGTGCCTGGAGAACTCGTGGAGGAAACACCATATATTTT	CAWRTRGGNTIYF
few	TRBV29-1	TRBJ2-1	-	TGCAGCGCTCCGGGACGGCGCTACAATGAGCAGTTCTTC	CSAPGRRYNEQFF
-	TRBV25-1	TRBJ1-6	-	TGTGCCAGCAGGGGCCGACAGAATAATTCACCCCTCCACTTT	CASRGRQNNSPLHF
-	TRBV5-1	TRBJ1-3	-	TGTGCCAGCAGCTTGGAGCCCGACACCATATATTTT	CASSLEPDTIYF
few	TRBV5-1	TRBJ1-3	-	TGCGCCAGCAGCTTGGACGGCCACTCTGGAAACACCATATATTTT	CASSLDGHSGNTIYF
-	TRBV7-6	TRBJ2-1	TRBD2	TGTGCCAGCAGCCCCCGATTGGCGGGAGGATCGCCGTTCTTC	CASSPRLAGGSPFF
few	TRBV12-5	TRBJ2-2	-	TGTGCTAGTTCCCTCGTGGGGGGCGGGGAGCTGTTTTTT	CASSLVGGGELFF
-	TRBV10-3	TRBJ2-5	-	TGTGCCATCAGTGAGATTAGAGGCGGGATCCAAGAGACCCAGTACTTC	CAISEIRGGIQETQYF
many	TRBV6-1	TRBJ1-1	TRBD1	TGCGCCAGCAGGGAGGGACAGCTGAACACTGAAGCTTTCTTT	CASREGQLNTEAFF
-	TRBV11-2	TRBJ1-5	-	TGTGCCAGCAGCTTGGACAGCTATAGCAATCAGCCCCAGCATTTT	CASSLDSYSNQPQHF
few	TRBV6-1	TRBJ2-4	-	TGTGCCAGCAGGGAAGGGGGGACCAAAAACATTCAGTACTTC	CASREGGTKNIQYF
-	TRBV27	TRBJ2-1	TRBD2	TGTGCCAGCAGTTTTCGCCGCGGGAGTGATTGGAATAAGCAGTTCTTC	CASSFRRGSDWNKQFF
-	TRBV28	TRBJ1-5	-	TGTGCCAGCAGTCCGATAATTCAGCCCCAGCATTTT	CASSPIIQPQHF
many	TRBV12-3/TRBV12-4	TRBJ1-5	-	TGTGCCAGCAGTTCCTACGGCCAGGGTCAGCCCCAGCATTTT	CASSSYGQGQPQHF
many	TRBV11-2	TRBJ2-3	-	TGTGCCAGCAGCTTACAATTAGGGGGCACAGATACGCAGTATTTT	CASSLQLGGTDTQYF
-	TRBV5-1	TRBJ2-3	-	TGCGCCAGCAGCTTACCAAGGGTGGATACAGATACGCAGTATTTT	CASSLPRVDTDTQYF
few	TRBV29-1	TRBJ2-1	-	TGCAGCGTTGAAGGGGGCTCCGCCTCCTACAATGAGCAGTTCTTC	CSVEGGSASYNEQFF
-	TRBV10-2	TRBJ2-7	TRBD1	TGCGCCAGCCGGGACAGGGACTACGAGCAGTACTTC	CASRDRDYEQYF
-	TRBV18	TRBJ2-7	TRBD1	TGTGCCAGCTCACTCGGGACAGCCGCCCTCTACGAGCAGTACTTC	CASSLGTAALYEQYF
few	TRBV11-2	TRBJ1-2	-	TGTGCCAGCAGCTCCCCGCTAGACAGACCTGCCTATGGCTACACCTTC	CASSSPLDRPAYGYTF
-	TRBV18	TRBJ1-5	-	TGTGCCAGCTCACCACCTGAGGGAAGGAGCAATCAGCCCCAGCATTTT	CASSPPEGRSNQPQHF
few	TRBV3-1	TRBJ2-4	TRBD2	TGTGCCAGCAGCCAAGATGCGGGCGGACTAGCTGTCGGTGCCAAAAACATTCAGTACTTC	CASSQDAGGLAVGAKNIQYF
many	TRBV28	TRBJ2-1	-	TGTGCCAGCACCCTAGCAGGGGCACCCAAAGGGTGGTACGCGGGTCGGGACACCAATGAGCAGTTCTTC	CASTLAGAPKGWYAGRDTNEQFF
few	TRBV11-2	TRBJ1-1	TRBD1	TGTGCCAGCGTCGAGGGGACAGCTGAAGCTTTCTTT	CASVEGTAEAFF
-	TRBV6-2/TRBV6-3	TRBJ2-7	TRBD2	TGTGCCAGCAGTTACCTAGCGGCCGGCGAGCAGTACTTC	CASSYLAAGEQYF
-	TRBV5-4	TRBJ2-7	-	TGTGCCAGCAGCTCCAAACTGAGCTACGAGCAGTACTTC	CASSSKLSYEQYF
many	TRBV28	TRBJ1-2	TRBD1	TGTGCCAGCCGGTGGCAGGGGGCGGGTGGCTACACCTTC	CASRWQGAGGYTF
few	TRBV5-1	TRBJ1-6	TRBD1	TGCGCCAGCCGGGACAGGGGAAATTCACCCCTCCACTTT	CASRDRGNSPLHF
few	TRBV30	TRBJ1-2	-	TGTGCCTGGAGTGTACGGGGGGCCTATGGCTACACCTTC	CAWSVRGAYGYTF